One and the same sample provided the 15 T cell receptor beta chains below, sequenced in a study of blood T cell repertoires in COVID-19. Sequencing used immunoSEQ multiplex PCR; TCRdb keeps in-frame clones, though not all of them. The profile shows around 310,000 clones, over 80% of them singletons. The sequencing sample was made of PBMCs or T cells enriched from blood (not recorded which). The source of these receptors is a man aged 30-40 years who had recovered from COVID-19.

The chain joins TRBV28 to TRBJ2-1; 9 nucleotides align to TRBD1. The CDR3 consists of 13 residues. The V and J ends lost 2 bases and 7 bases, in that order; junction bases with no gene match: 0. CDR1 is MDHEN, CDR2 SYDVKM, per germline. The CDR3 is CASSLGTGNEQFF. CDR3 in DNA: TGTGCCAGCAGTTTAGGGACAGGGAATGAGCAGTTCTTC. Full variable domain (remainder filled in from reference TRBV28 and TRBJ2-1): DVKVTQSSRYLVKRTGEKVFLECVQDMDHENMFWYRQDPGLGLRLIYFSYDVKMKEKGDIPEGYSVSREKKERFSLILESASTNQTSMYLCASSLGTGNEQFFGPGTRLTVL.

This chain links TRBV28 with TRBJ2-3, with TRBD1 matching 7 bases. The CDR3 consists of 16 residues. Germline V gene data show CDR1 as MDHEN and CDR2 as SYDVKM. The J segment lost 0 bases and the V segment lost 3 bases, leaving 6 bases of the junction unmatched. The CDR3 nucleotides are TGTGCCAGCAGTTTGATGGCAGGGGGAAGCACAGATACGCAGTATTTT. Its translation: CASSLMAGGSTDTQYF.

The chain carries TRBV18 and TRBJ2-7; D not resolved. With 2 bases removed from V and 4 bases from J, the gap between germline ends came to 12 bases. The germline V gene has CDR1 KGHSH and CDR2 LQKENI. The CDR3 covers 14 residues. The CDR3 DNA reads TGTGCCAGCTCACCATCGGCAGGTGCGTACGAGCAGTACTTC. Translation: CASSPSAGAYEQYF.

V and J are TRBV28 and TRBJ2-1; TRBD2 matches 10 bases. This CDR3 is built from 15 residues. Trimming cost V 4 bases and J 3 bases; bases outside gene matches: 3. Germline lookup yields CDR1 MDHEN and CDR2 SYDVKM. The CDR3 DNA follows: TGTGCCAGCAGTTACGAGCGGGGGGGCTACAATGAGCAGTTCTTC. Translating it yields CASSYERGGYNEQFF.

The V and J genes are TRBV28 and TRBJ1-6; weak D call: TRBD1 (6 bases). In germline, CDR1 is MDHEN, CDR2 SYDVKM. The CDR3 runs to 14 residues. V was shortened by 3 bases and J by 8 bases, with 11 bases between the two germline ends. The DNA of the CDR3 is TGTGCCAGCAGTTTGACAGGATTGGATTCACCCCTCCACTTT. This gives the protein CASSLTGLDSPLHF.

The chain joins TRBV19 to TRBJ2-3; D remains ambiguous. V was pared by 4 bases and J by 6 bases, with 11 bases between. The CDR3 is made up of 13 amino acids. Germline V CDR1 and CDR2: LNHDA, SQIVND (reference sequence). The CDR3 here is CASSRAQADTQYF. CDR3 DNA sequence: TGTGCCAGTAGTAGGGCTCAGGCTGATACGCAGTATTTT.

The gene calls are TRBV23-1 and TRBJ1-3, with 9 positions matching TRBD1. TRBV23-1 is filed as an ORF, its function uncertain. The ends lost 2 bases at V and 0 bases at J; junction bases unmatched: 5. The length of the CDR3 is 17 residues. The CDR3 region has the DNA TGCGCCAGCAGTCAACCCGGGACAGGGAGCTCTGGAAACACCATATATTTT. Amino acid sequence: CASSQPGTGSSGNTIYF.

The genes are TRBV27 and TRBJ2-7; the match to TRBD1 covers 10 bases. This CDR3 comprises 13 residues. The J segment lost 6 bases and the V segment lost 6 bases, leaving 5 bases of the junction unmatched. Germline V gene lookup returns CDR1 MNHEY and CDR2 SMNVEV (reference sequence). The CDR3: CASRSGTGVEQYF. The CDR3 DNA sequence: TGTGCCAGCAGATCCGGGACAGGGGTCGAGCAGTACTTC.

The chain is built from TRBV9 and TRBJ2-7; possibly TRBD1 for D (5 bases). Trimming shortened V by 0 bases and J by 4 bases, and 5 bases separated the two germline ends. The V gene's germline CDR1 is SGDLS and CDR2 YYNGEE. CDR3 length: 12 residues. CDR3 DNA sequence: TGTGCCAGCAGCGTAGAGGGGTACGAGCAGTACTTC. This codes for CASSVEGYEQYF.

V is TRBV18 and J is TRBJ1-3; D gene ambiguous. The CDR3 runs to 15 residues. Germline-derived CDR1 and CDR2 are KGHSH and LQKENI. Between the trimmed V and J ends, which lost 3 bases and 4 bases, there was a span of 13 bases. The CDR3 sequence: CASSPTTSGGNTIYF. The CDR3 nucleotides read TGTGCCAGCTCACCTACGACCTCGGGGGGAAACACCATATATTTT.

The rearrangement uses TRBV3-1 (or the pseudogene TRBV3-2) and TRBJ2-7; the D gene is possibly TRBD1 (6 bases). This CDR3 spans 13 amino acids. Looked up from germline, CDR1 is LGHDT and CDR2 is YNNKEL (reference sequence). The V gene lost 4 bases and the J gene lost 3 bases, with 10 bases spanning the gap. CDR3 nucleotides: TGTGCCAGCAGCCCCGGACAGCGCTACGAGCAGTACTTC. Its protein is CASSPGQRYEQYF.

J is TRBJ2-2 and V is TRBV19; 9 nucleotides line up with TRBD2. Germline CDR1 LNHDA, CDR2 SQIVND (reference sequence). Trimming cost V 1 base and J 4 bases; bases outside gene matches: 4. CDR3 length: 16 amino acids. CDR3 bases: TGTGCCAGTAGTATAGCCCGGACTAGCGCCACCGGGGAGCTGTTTTTT. Translation gives CASSIARTSATGELFF.

This clone appeared once. The rearrangement links TRBV10-3 to TRBJ2-7; 8 positions agree with TRBD1. With V trimmed by 2 bases and J by 12 bases, 9 bases remained unmatched. Germline V CDR1 and CDR2: ENHRY, SYGVKD. The CDR3 extends over 13 amino acids. CDR3 bases: TGTGCCATCAGTGAGGCACTGGACAGGGTTCGGTACTTC. This translates into CAISEALDRVRYF.

This chain links TRBV4-2 with TRBJ2-1; 10 bases align to TRBD1. From germline, CDR1 is LGHNA and CDR2 YNFKEQ. The CDR3 is 16 residues long. V lost 3 bases, J lost 10 bases, and 12 bases stayed unmatched. CDR3 DNA sequence: TGTGCCAGCAGCCAGGGCGGGGACAGGGGAGGGTACGAGCAGTTCTTC. This codes for CASSQGGDRGGYEQFF.

The chain joins TRBV9 to TRBJ2-1, with 7 bases fitting TRBD2. Germline V CDR1 and CDR2: SGDLS, YYNGEE. The CDR3 loop spans 14 amino acids. V dropped 0 bases and J dropped 5; count of bases not matched to a gene: 2. DNA of the CDR3: TGTGCCAGCAGCGTAGTCGGGGGGAACAATGAGCAGTTCTTC. It encodes CASSVVGGNNEQFF.